Below are 28 T cell receptor beta chains sequenced from a single sample in a study of T cells after yellow fever vaccination. TCRdb called the 5' RACE reads again in MiXCR, with one record for every CDR3 protein. Of 500,000 to 650,000 distinct CDR3 sequences in the sample, about 15% are singletons; the top ten hold around 15%. Specimen: PBMCs, collected 4 to 5 days after the first yellow fever vaccination. Every receptor here comes from a man aged 18 to 29 who received the YFV17D yellow fever vaccine.

This chain joins TRBV7-8 and TRBJ1-2, with D uncertain. Deletions cut 4 bases from V and 8 bases from J, with 23 bases between. CDR1 SGHVS and CDR2 FQNEAQ come from the germline V gene. The CDR3 length is 16 residues. The CDR3 here is CASSSRRDLSGLGYTF. The CDR3 DNA is TGTGCCAGCAGCTCAAGGCGCGATCTTTCTGGTTTAGGCTACACCTTC.

There are a few counts of this clonotype. V and J are TRBV6-5 and TRBJ2-2; no definite D call. The germline V gene has CDR1 MNHEY and CDR2 SVGAGI. V was cut by 4 bases and J by 8 bases, with 11 bases left in between. This CDR3 comprises 13 residues. CDR3 sequence: CASSSPRSGELFF. The CDR3 bases are TGTGCCAGCAGTTCCCCACGATCGGGGGAGCTGTTTTTT.

The J gene is TRBJ1-2, the V gene TRBV6-4; possibly TRBD1 for D (5 bases). Germline-derived CDR1 and CDR2 are MRHNA and SNTAGT. This CDR3 is 13 amino acids long. Trimming shortened V by 6 bases and J by 1 base, and 9 bases separated the two germline ends. The CDR3 region has the DNA TGTGCCAGCAGAAGGGACCTTAACTATGGCTACACCTTC. Its protein product is CASRRDLNYGYTF.

The chain combines TRBV5-1 with TRBJ2-1; D uncertain. Germline V lookup: CDR1 SGHRS, CDR2 YFSETQ. The CDR3 contains 16 residues. The V gene lost 3 bases and the J gene lost 1 base, with 14 bases spanning the gap. The CDR3 nucleotides read TGCGCCAGCAGCTCCCAGGCGGCAGGATCCTACAATGAGCAGTTCTTC. It is translated as CASSSQAAGSYNEQFF.

The J gene is TRBJ2-4, the V gene TRBV5-8; possibly TRBD1 for D (6 bases). Per germline, CDR1 SGHTS and CDR2 YDEGEE. The CDR3 is 14 amino acids. Trimming pared 0 bases from V and 14 bases from J, leaving 18 bases between. CDR3 sequence: CASSLGRGNRFEYF. CDR3 nucleotide sequence: TGTGCCAGCAGCTTGGGCAGGGGAAACCGTTTTGAGTACTTC.

In this sample, this clonotype turned up a few times. This sequence joins TRBV20-1 and TRBJ2-3, with D perhaps matching TRBD1 (6 bases). Trimming stripped 6 bases from V and 3 bases from J, with 19 bases between. This CDR3 contains 15 residues. The V gene's germline CDR1 is DFQATT and CDR2 SNEGSKA (reference sequence). Here the CDR3 reads CSAPRQVPFTDTQYF. The CDR3 DNA follows: TGCAGTGCGCCCCGACAGGTCCCTTTTACAGATACGCAGTATTTT.

This clonotype was observed many times. The chain recombines TRBV6-1 with TRBJ1-1; the D gene is possibly TRBD1 (6 bases). The CDR3 runs 13 residues. Trimming pared 5 bases from V and 4 bases from J, leaving 11 bases between. Per germline, CDR1 MNHNS and CDR2 SASEGT. Here the CDR3 DNA reads TGTGCCAGCAGTCTAAAGGGGGGCACTGAAGCTTTCTTT. This translates into CASSLKGGTEAFF.

The chain uses TRBV20-1 and TRBJ1-1; tentatively, D is TRBD1 (5 bases). Trimming pared 4 bases from V and 5 bases from J, leaving 14 bases between. CDR3 length: 13 residues. Germline V gene lookup returns CDR1 DFQATT and CDR2 SNEGSKA (reference sequence). Written as DNA, the CDR3 is TGCAGTGCTAAGGGCAGGGTGGAGACTGAAGCTTTCTTT. Protein product: CSAKGRVETEAFF.

V is TRBV4-1 and J is TRBJ2-5; TRBD2 aligns across 9 bases. This CDR3 has 17 amino acids. Germline V gene data show CDR1 as MGHRA and CDR2 as YSYEKL. Trimming took 4 bases from V and 5 from J; bases not matched to a gene: 14. CDR3 region: CASSRVGLAGPRETQYF. The CDR3 DNA reads as TGCGCCAGCAGCCGTGTCGGGCTAGCGGGGCCGAGGGAGACCCAGTACTTC.

The chain carries TRBV4-3 and TRBJ1-1; D remains ambiguous. V lost 0 bases and J 0 bases, leaving 8 bases between the germline ends. Germline assignment: CDR1 LGHNA and CDR2 YSLEER. The CDR3 contains 15 residues. The chain's CDR3 is CASSQERELNTEAFF. CDR3 sequence (DNA): TGCGCCAGCAGCCAAGAGCGTGAGTTGAACACTGAAGCTTTCTTT.

This clonotype was recorded at least ten times. The gene calls are TRBV6-5 and TRBJ1-6, with no clear D. The CDR3 is made up of 15 amino acids. Trimming pared 0 bases from V and 13 bases from J, leaving 16 bases between. The germline CDR1 and CDR2 sequences are MNHEY and SVGAGI. CDR3 DNA: TGTGCCAGCAGTTACTCGTCTGGGCACAAAGGGCCCCTCCACTTT. The encoded protein is CASSYSSGHKGPLHF.

This clonotype was detected only a few times. V and J are TRBV27 and TRBJ1-5; D uncertain. Deletions cut 4 bases from V and 0 bases from J, with 7 bases between. This CDR3 has 14 residues. Looked up from germline, CDR1 is MNHEY and CDR2 is SMNVEV (reference sequence). The CDR3 DNA reads TGTGCCAGCAGTTATGACCGTAGCAATCAGCCCCAGCATTTT. Translation gives CASSYDRSNQPQHF.

V gene TRBV7-9 combines with J gene TRBJ2-3; TRBD1 matches at 9 bases. This CDR3 is 16 amino acids long. The junction had 3 bases not matched to a gene; V was cut back by 2 bases and J by 0 bases. Germline CDR1 is SEHNR and CDR2 is FQNEAQ (reference sequence). In nucleotides, the CDR3 is TGTGCCAGCAGCTTACGGGGACAGGGTAGCACAGATACGCAGTATTTT. Its translation is CASSLRGQGSTDTQYF.

The chain carries TRBV7-2 and TRBJ2-1; 11 bases fit TRBD2. The CDR3 length is 15 residues. Germline V CDR1 and CDR2: SGHTA, FQGNSA. V shed 6 bases and J 4 bases; nucleotides not matched to a gene: 5. The CDR3 is CASSWIAGGYNEQFF. For the CDR3, the DNA is TGTGCCAGCAGTTGGATAGCGGGGGGGTACAATGAGCAGTTCTTC.

The CDR3 DNA is TGCAGCGTTGAAGTTGAGGGGCTGGGGGAGACCCAGTACTTC. It translates to CSVEVEGLGETQYF. This chain connects TRBV29-1 to TRBJ2-5, with D perhaps TRBD1 or TRBD2 (5 bases each). The CDR3 has 14 residues. Looked up from germline, CDR1 is SQVTM and CDR2 is ANQGSEA. V dropped 1 base and J dropped 5 bases, with 14 bases sitting between them. The full variable domain, in which reference TRBV29-1 and TRBJ2-5 provide the parts outside the CDR3, is SAVISQKPSRDICQRGTSLTIQCQVDSQVTMMFWYRQQPGQSLTLIATANQGSEATYESGFVIDKFPISRPNLTFSTLTVSNMSPEDSSIYLCSVEVEGLGETQYFGPGTRLLVL.

The chain combines TRBV14 with TRBJ2-3; TRBD1 might be the D (5 bases). V was trimmed by 4 bases and J by 0 bases, leaving 11 bases between them. Germline CDR1 is SGHDN and CDR2 is FVKESK. CDR3 size: 15 residues. The CDR3 nucleotides are TGTGCCAGCAGCCCGAACAGGTTTAGCACAGATACGCAGTATTTT. This codes for CASSPNRFSTDTQYF. The entire variable domain, with the rest obtained from reference TRBV14 and TRBJ2-3, is as follows: EAGVTQFPSHSVIEKGQTVTLRCDPISGHDNLYWYRRVMGKEIKFLLHFVKESKQDESGMPNNRFLAERTGGTYSTLKVQPAELEDSGVYFCASSPNRFSTDTQYFGPGTRLTVL.

The chain links TRBV24-1 to TRBJ1-3; D not resolved. V was cut by 3 bases and J by 4 bases, with 15 bases left in between. Germline loops: CDR1 KGHDR, CDR2 SFDVKD. The CDR3 sequence is 16 residues long. The CDR3 loop is CATSDEREGRGNTIYF. In DNA, the CDR3 is TGTGCCACCAGTGATGAAAGGGAGGGAAGAGGAAACACCATATATTTT.

The chain is built from TRBV12-3 or TRBV12-4 and TRBJ2-1; TRBD2 matches 7 bases. After removal of 6 bases from V and 0 bases from J, the junction contained 5 bases not matched to a gene. The length of the CDR3 is 15 residues. CDR3 DNA: TGTGCCAGCAGGGGGAGGGAGAGCTCCTACAATGAGCAGTTCTTC. Translated: CASRGRESSYNEQFF.

As for this clonotype: At one of its ends the junction is not consistent with the germline gene, which may arise from a read error. The chain carries TRBV7-9 and TRBJ2-7, with D perhaps matching TRBD2 (5 bases). The CDR3 loop spans 14 amino acids. Germline assignment: CDR1 SEHNR and CDR2 FQNEAQ (reference sequence). This CDR3 is CASSSPLEVAEQYF. The CDR3 coding sequence is TGTGCCAGCAGTTCCCCGCTGGAGGTTGCGGAGCAGTACTTT.

This clonotype was counted between two and nine times. The chain joins TRBV7-2 to TRBJ2-4; D uncertain. With 3 bases removed from V and 0 bases from J, the gap between germline ends came to 12 bases. The germline V gene has CDR1 SGHTA and CDR2 FQGNSA. The CDR3 is made up of 16 amino acids. The CDR3 region is CASSLTQQIAKNIQYF. The CDR3 bases are TGTGCCAGCAGCTTGACCCAGCAGATAGCCAAAAACATTCAGTACTTC. Full variable domain (missing parts from reference TRBV7-2 and TRBJ2-4): GAGVSQSPSNKVTEKGKDVELRCDPISGHTALYWYRQSLGQGLEFLIYFQGNSAPDKSGLPSDRFSAERTGGSVSTLTIQRTQQEDSAVYLCASSLTQQIAKNIQYFGAGTRLSVL.

The sample holds a few counts of this clonotype. This chain joins TRBV7-9 and TRBJ1-2, with D perhaps TRBD1 (6 bases). Per the germline V gene, CDR1 is SEHNR and CDR2 is FQNEAQ (reference sequence). The ends were cut back, 5 bases at V and 5 bases at J, with 12 bases in the middle. The CDR3 runs 13 residues. This CDR3 is CASSHWTAYGYTF. DNA for the CDR3: TGTGCCAGCAGCCACTGGACAGCTTATGGCTACACCTTC.

Ten or more counts support this clonotype. The CDR3 loop is CASSQDAGTYGYTF. The CDR3 DNA sequence: TGCGCCAGCAGCCAAGATGCAGGCACCTATGGCTACACCTTC. The rearrangement uses TRBV4-3 and TRBJ1-2, with D hard to call. Germline V lookup: CDR1 LGHNA, CDR2 YSLEER. V was shortened by 0 bases and J by 4 bases, with 9 bases between the two germline ends. The CDR3 has 14 amino acids.

This rearrangement joins TRBV12-3 or TRBV12-4 to TRBJ1-2; possibly TRBD1 for D (5 bases). V dropped 5 bases and J dropped 8 bases, with 21 bases sitting between them. The CDR3 extends over 15 amino acids. The CDR3 DNA is TGTGCCAGCAGTACTACCGGGACCCCGGGAAGCGGCTACACCTTC. Amino acids: CASSTTGTPGSGYTF.

This clonotype was seen more than once but under ten times. The chain links TRBV15 to TRBJ2-5, with D perhaps matching TRBD2 (5 bases). Germline CDR1 reads LNHNV; CDR2 reads YYDKDF (reference sequence). CDR3 size: 13 residues. V was clipped by 5 bases and J by 3 bases, with 10 bases between them. The CDR3 DNA follows: TGTGCCACCAGCCTTCGGACTGAAGAGACCCAGTACTTC. It codes for CATSLRTEETQYF.

This clonotype was seen many times. The chain carries TRBV29-1 and TRBJ2-7; maybe TRBD2 (6 bases). The CDR3 runs to 14 residues. Per the germline V gene, CDR1 is SQVTM and CDR2 is ANQGSEA. V lost 7 bases and J lost 2, with 18 bases in between. This CDR3 reads CSAGGGNGAYEQYF. CDR3 bases: TGCAGCGCCGGTGGGGGGAACGGAGCCTACGAGCAGTACTTC.

The V call is TRBV15, the J call TRBJ1-4; TRBD1 might be the D (5 bases). Trimming removed 0 bases from V and 6 bases from J, with 11 bases in between. This CDR3 region has 15 residues. The germline gives CDR1 LNHNV, CDR2 YYDKDF (reference sequence). CDR3 in DNA: TGTGCCACCAGCAGAGATTTTGGAGGGGATGAAAAACTGTTTTTT. Its protein product is CATSRDFGGDEKLFF.

This clonotype has more than one count but fewer than ten. V gene TRBV4-2 combines with J gene TRBJ1-5; unclear D gene. The V end lost 1 base, the J end lost 11 bases, and 15 bases lay between the germline ends. CDR3 length: 14 amino acids. Looked up from germline, CDR1 is LGHNA and CDR2 is YNFKEQ. The CDR3 DNA is TGTGCCAGCAGCCAAGGACTCTTGCAATGGGCCCAGCATTTT. It translates to CASSQGLLQWAQHF.

The rearrangement links TRBV4-1 to TRBJ2-1, with 16 bases fitting TRBD2. Germline V gene data show CDR1 as MGHRA and CDR2 as YSYEKL. CDR3 length: 16 residues. V shed 4 bases and J 12 bases; nucleotides not matched to a gene: 9. Written as DNA, the CDR3 is TGCGCCAGCAGCCGTCCCGGGACTAGCGGGGGGGTTCGGCAGTTCTTC. Translated, it gives CASSRPGTSGGVRQFF.